This is a list of T cell receptor beta chains from one sample in a study of chemoradiotherapy in HPV16-positive cancers. Clones were sequenced by immunoSEQ multiplex PCR, and TCRdb holds only the in-frame ones, with some missing. The data contain over 35,000 clones, 75% to 85% of them singletons. The source was blood, collected from a patient who underwent chemoradiotherapy. The receptor source for this set is a human donor with HPV-associated anogenital cancer. CDR3s include the opening cysteine and the closing phenylalanine or tryptophan. A D gene is named only where the DNA matches it firmly. Not every row has a clone size; where given, it reads once, few, many or a size class.

D	V	J	size	DNA	CDR3
-	TRBV18	TRBJ1-2	-	TGTGCCAGCTCACCACCGGAGGTCTATGGCTACACCTTC	CASSPPEVYGYTF
-	TRBV5-5	TRBJ1-5	-	TGTGCCAGCAGCCTGGACCCTTCCTATCAGCCCCAGCATTTT	CASSLDPSYQPQHF
-	TRBV15	TRBJ2-7	-	TGTGCCACCAGGGAATTCCCCTCCTACGAGCAGTACTTC	CATREFPSYEQYF
TRBD1	TRBV11-2	TRBJ1-1	-	TGTGCCAGCAGCCTCTACCGACAGGGCGGGGGAGCTTTCTTT	CASSLYRQGGGAFF
-	TRBV14	TRBJ2-1	-	TGTGCCAGCAGCCATTTCCCCAGGGAGCAGTTCTTC	CASSHFPREQFF
TRBD2	TRBV6-1	TRBJ2-1	-	TGTGCCAGCAGTGAAGAGGCGGGGGGGCAAGATGAGCAGTTCTTC	CASSEEAGGQDEQFF
TRBD1	TRBV5-1	TRBJ2-7	-	TGCGCCAGCAGCTTGGGACAGGGAGACGAGCAGTACTTC	CASSLGQGDEQYF
TRBD1	TRBV4-1	TRBJ1-4	-	TGCGCCAGCAGCCAAGATAGACAGGGGACGGGAAAACTGTTTTTT	CASSQDRQGTGKLFF
-	TRBV5-1	TRBJ2-7	-	TGCGCCAGCAGCTTGTCGGCGGGGCCCACCTACGAGCAGTACTTC	CASSLSAGPTYEQYF
-	TRBV5-1	TRBJ2-5	-	TGCGCCAGCAGCTTGGCTAGCAGGCAAGAGACCCAGTACTTC	CASSLASRQETQYF
-	TRBV5-1	TRBJ1-1	-	TGCGCCAGCAGCTTGGGGGGACTGAACACTGAAGCTTTCTTT	CASSLGGLNTEAFF
-	TRBV5-1	TRBJ1-1	once	TGCGCCAGCAGTACCAGGGGTGGCGGGAACACTGAAGCTTTCTTT	CASSTRGGGNTEAFF
TRBD1	TRBV27	TRBJ1-2	-	TGTGCCAGCAGTCTAAACCGCCCGACAGGGAGCGGCTACACCTTC	CASSLNRPTGSGYTF
-	TRBV10-3	TRBJ1-1	few	TGTCTCGCTGGGCACGGCACTGAAGCTTTCTTT	CLAGHGTEAFF
-	TRBV7-9	TRBJ1-1	few	TGTGCCAGCAGCCCCCTGGGGGGGGAAGCTTTCTTT	CASSPLGGEAFF
TRBD1	TRBV6-5	TRBJ2-7	-	TGTGCCAGCAGTTACTCGAGCCAGGGGGACACCTACGAGCAGTACTTC	CASSYSSQGDTYEQYF
-	TRBV5-1	TRBJ2-3	-	TGCGCCAGTAACCGCCACCCAAGCGAAGATACGCAGTATTTT	CASNRHPSEDTQYF
-	TRBV11-3	TRBJ2-7	-	TGTGCCAGCAGCTGGAGTGGCGGACCCCCACAGTACTTC	CASSWSGGPPQYF
TRBD1	TRBV9	TRBJ1-1	-	TGTGCCAGCAGCGAGTCTCAGGGGGCGAGAACTGAAGCTTTCTTT	CASSESQGARTEAFF
TRBD2	TRBV6-5	TRBJ2-1	few	TGTGCCAGCAGTGCCGGACTAGCGGGACACAATGAGCAGTTCTTC	CASSAGLAGHNEQFF